The 13 T cell receptor beta chains reported below all come from one sample, sequenced in a study of shared clonotypes between healthy human individuals. Clones were read by immunoSEQ multiplex PCR, and TCRdb kept only the in-frame ones, dropping some. The sample has roughly 480,000 clones; around three quarters are singletons. The sequencing sample was made of PBMCs. These TCRs come from a woman between 40 and 55 years old in good health. Some clones in this sample may be carry-over from other donors' samples.

The chain is built from TRBV5-6 and TRBJ1-2, with D perhaps matching TRBD1 (5 bases). The CDR3 runs to 15 residues. Germline CDR1 SGHDT, CDR2 YYEEEE. V was cut by 6 bases and J by 4 bases, with 19 bases left in between. CDR3 in amino acids: CASTTLPREGYGYTF. CDR3 sequence (DNA): TGTGCCAGCACCACCCTCCCCAGGGAAGGCTATGGCTACACCTTC.

The CDR3 DNA is TGTGCCAGCAGTTCCCCTATGGGGGCGGCTAATGAAAAACTGTTTTTT. Translated, it gives CASSSPMGAANEKLFF. V usage is TRBV28 and J usage is TRBJ1-4, with D perhaps TRBD1 (6 bases). Trimming shortened V by 4 bases and J by 3 bases, and 15 bases separated the two germline ends. There are 16 residues in the CDR3. Germline V gives CDR1 MDHEN, CDR2 SYDVKM.

The chain links TRBV9 to TRBJ2-3; tentative D call: TRBD1 (8 bases). The V end lost 0 bases, the J end lost 4 bases, and 18 bases lay between the germline ends. The CDR3 is 17 amino acids. Germline CDR1 and CDR2: SGDLS and YYNGEE. The CDR3 region is CASSVVAQGGFADTQYF. In DNA form, the CDR3 reads TGTGCCAGCAGCGTAGTCGCACAGGGGGGGTTTGCAGATACGCAGTATTTT.

Comments on this clone: This likely stems from a read error, as it lies one base from a far larger clone. The CDR3 sequence: CAWSSPLGLNTEAFF. CDR3 coding DNA: TGTGCCTGGAGCTCACCTTTGGGACTTAACACTGAAGCTTTCTTT. V and J are TRBV30 and TRBJ1-1; D possibly corresponds to TRBD1 (5 bases). The CDR3 runs 15 residues. The germline gives CDR1 GTSNPN, CDR2 SVGIG (reference sequence). V lost 3 bases, J lost 2 bases, and 16 bases lay in between.

Note on this clone: Only one base separates this from a far larger clonotype, so it likely reflects a read error. The chain links TRBV5-6 to TRBJ2-7, with no clear D. Germline V lookup: CDR1 SGHDT, CDR2 YYEEEE. The CDR3 is 11 amino acids. Trimming left V 4 bases short and J 0 bases short, with 2 bases between. Here the CDR3 reads CASSHSYEQYF. In DNA, the CDR3 is TGTGCCAGCAGCCACTCCTACGAGCAGTACTTC. The variable domain in full, completed from reference TRBV5-6 and TRBJ2-7, reads DAGVTQSPTHLIKTRGQQVTLRCSPKSGHDTVSWYQQALGQGPQFIFQYYEEEERQRGNFPDRFSGHQFPNYSSELNVNALLLGDSALYLCASSHSYEQYFGPGTRLTVT.

This clone has only one observation. Different DNA sequences within this sample yield the same CDR3. V and J are TRBV30 and TRBJ1-2; D gene uncertain. The CDR3 totals 12 residues. Germline V gene sequence: CDR1 GTSNPN, CDR2 SVGIG (reference sequence). Trimming removed 2 bases at V and 3 bases at J, with 7 bases between. The CDR3 loop reads CAWSPGDYGYTF. The CDR3 DNA is TGTGCCTGGAGTCCCGGGGACTATGGCTACACCTTC.

In DNA, the CDR3 is TGTGCCAGCTCTACCGGGACAGGGGGCTACAATGAGCAGTTCTTC. Its protein product is CASSTGTGGYNEQFF. The J gene is TRBJ2-1, the V gene TRBV18; 11 positions match TRBD1. CDR1 and CDR2 from the germline V gene are KGHSH and LQKENI. V gave up 6 bases and J gave up 3 bases; unmatched junction bases: 4. This CDR3 region has 15 residues.

This clone turned up a few times. The rearrangement links TRBV7-3 to TRBJ2-1, with TRBD1 identical over 9 bases. The CDR3 loop spans 16 amino acids. Germline V lookup: CDR1 SGHTA, CDR2 FQGTGA. The trim removed 2 bases at V and 7 bases at J, leaving 9 bases unmatched. The CDR3 DNA reads as TGTGCCAGCAGCTTAGCCAACGCCGGGACAGGGAATGAGCAGTTCTTC. As protein: CASSLANAGTGNEQFF. Combining the CDR3 with reference TRBV7-3 and TRBJ2-1 gives the whole variable domain GAGVSQTPSNKVTEKGKYVELRCDPISGHTALYWYRQSLGQGPEFLIYFQGTGAADDSGLPNDRFFAVRPEGSVSTLKIQRTERGDSAVYLCASSLANAGTGNEQFFGPGTRLTVL.

This clone was seen only once. This likely stems from a read error, as it lies one base from a far larger clone. The same CDR3 can be traced to other DNA sequences in this sample. J is TRBJ2-1 and V is TRBV2; 7 positions match TRBD1. The CDR3 extends over 15 amino acids. CDR1 SNHLY and CDR2 FYNNEI come from the germline V gene. As DNA, the CDR3 is TGTGCTAGCAATCCCCAGGGGGTCGCTCACAATGAGCAGTTCTTC. Translating gives CASNPQGVAHNEQFF.

The V and J genes are TRBV7-9 and TRBJ1-4; TRBD1 matches 7 bases. V lost 1 base and J lost 3; bases outside the gene matches: 2. The CDR3 has 15 residues. The V gene's germline CDR1 is SEHNR and CDR2 FQNEAQ (reference sequence). CDR3 sequence: CASSLEGAANEKLFF. The CDR3 nucleotides read TGTGCCAGCAGCTTAGAGGGGGCGGCTAATGAAAAACTGTTTTTT. Based on the CDR3 plus reference TRBV7-9 and TRBJ1-4, the full variable domain is DTGVSQNPRHKITKRGQNVTFRCDPISEHNRLYWYRQTLGQGPEFLTYFQNEAQLEKSRLLSDRFSAERPKGSFSTLEIQRTEQGDSAMYLCASSLEGAANEKLFFGSGTQLSVL.

This chain joins TRBV18 and TRBJ2-5; 8 nucleotides align to TRBD2. Looked up from germline, CDR1 is KGHSH and CDR2 is LQKENI. The V and J ends lost 2 bases and 5 bases, in that order; junction bases with no gene match: 4. The CDR3 runs to 14 residues. The chain's CDR3 is CASSPNGGAETQYF. Written as DNA, the CDR3 is TGTGCCAGCTCACCAAACGGGGGGGCTGAGACCCAGTACTTC.

The chain joins TRBV14 to TRBJ1-2, with 9 bases identical to TRBD1. The J segment lost 5 bases and the V segment lost 5 bases, leaving 12 bases of the junction unmatched. Germline V gives CDR1 SGHDN, CDR2 FVKESK. CDR3 size: 16 residues. CDR3 bases: TGTGCCAGCAGCAAATTATGGGACAGGGAGAGTTATGGCTACACCTTC. This gives the protein CASSKLWDRESYGYTF.

This clone is a singleton in its sample. With only one base between it and a far larger clone, this is likely a read error. Other DNA sequences from this sample encode an identical CDR3 as well. This chain links TRBV2 with TRBJ1-1, with 9 bases that match TRBD1. The ends lost 4 bases at V and 2 bases at J; junction bases unmatched: 11. The length of the CDR3 is 17 residues. CDR1 and CDR2 from the germline V gene are SNHLY and FYNNEI. Here the CDR3 DNA reads TGTGCCAGCAGTGGTTGGGACAGGGTTACGGTTAACACTGAAGCTTTCTTT. Its translation: CASSGWDRVTVNTEAFF. Filled out from reference TRBV2 and TRBJ1-1, the complete variable domain reads EPEVTQTPSHQVTQMGQEVILRCVPISNHLYFYWYRQILGQKVEFLVSFYNNEISEKSEIFDDQFSVERPDGSNFTLKIRSTKLEDSAMYFCASSGWDRVTVNTEAFFGQGTRLTVV.